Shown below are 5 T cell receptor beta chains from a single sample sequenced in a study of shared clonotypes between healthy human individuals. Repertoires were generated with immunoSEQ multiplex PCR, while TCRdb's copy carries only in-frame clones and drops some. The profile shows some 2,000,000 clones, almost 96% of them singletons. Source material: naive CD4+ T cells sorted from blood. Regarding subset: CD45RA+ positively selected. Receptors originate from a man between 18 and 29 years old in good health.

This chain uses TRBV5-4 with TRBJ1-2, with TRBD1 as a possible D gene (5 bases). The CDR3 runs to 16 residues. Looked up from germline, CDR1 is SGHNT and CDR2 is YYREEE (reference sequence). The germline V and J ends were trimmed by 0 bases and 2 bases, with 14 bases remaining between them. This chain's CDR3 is CASSLVGGGANYGYTF. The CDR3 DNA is TGTGCCAGCAGCTTGGTAGGCGGGGGAGCGAACTATGGCTACACCTTC. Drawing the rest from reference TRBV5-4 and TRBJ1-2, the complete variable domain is ETGVTQSPTHLIKTRGQQVTLRCSSQSGHNTVSWYQQALGQGPQFIFQYYREEENGRGNFPPRFSGLQFPNYSSELNVNALELDDSALYLCASSLVGGGANYGYTFGSGTRLTVV.

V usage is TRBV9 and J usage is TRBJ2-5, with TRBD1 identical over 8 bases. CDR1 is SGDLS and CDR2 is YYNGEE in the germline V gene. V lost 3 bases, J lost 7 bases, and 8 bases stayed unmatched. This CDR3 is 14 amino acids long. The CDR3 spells CASSAGTGAGTQYF. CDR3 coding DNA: TGTGCCAGCAGCGCCGGGACAGGAGCTGGGACCCAGTACTTC.

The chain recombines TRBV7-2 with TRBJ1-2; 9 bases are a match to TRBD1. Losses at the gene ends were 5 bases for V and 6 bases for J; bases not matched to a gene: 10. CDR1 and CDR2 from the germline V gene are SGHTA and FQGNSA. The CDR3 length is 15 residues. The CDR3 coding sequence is TGTGCCAGCAGCCGCCTTCTGGACAGGGGAAATGGCTACACCTTC. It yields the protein CASSRLLDRGNGYTF.

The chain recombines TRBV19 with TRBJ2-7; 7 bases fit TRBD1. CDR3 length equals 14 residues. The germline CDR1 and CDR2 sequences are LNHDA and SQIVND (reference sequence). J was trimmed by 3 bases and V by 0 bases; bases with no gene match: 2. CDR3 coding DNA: TGTGCCAGTAGTATAGACAGGGGGAACTACGAGCAGTACTTC. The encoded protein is CASSIDRGNYEQYF.

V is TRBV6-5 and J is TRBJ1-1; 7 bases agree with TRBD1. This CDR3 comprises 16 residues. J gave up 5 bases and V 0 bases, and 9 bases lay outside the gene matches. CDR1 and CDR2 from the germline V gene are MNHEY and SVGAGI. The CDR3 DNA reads TGTGCCAGCAGTTACTCAGGGGGCGCATTGAGAACTGAAGCTTTCTTT. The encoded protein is CASSYSGGALRTEAFF.